This T cell receptor (beta chain) came from a study of TIL therapy for anti-PD-1-resistant metastatic lung cancer. In the study overall: Median tumor PD-L1 proportion score was 5.5% to 6.5%. Study-level points and caveats: This highly selected cohort may not generalize to typical lung cancer patients.

The immunoSEQ assay was v3. Profiled with immunoSEQ multiplex PCR; TCRdb holds only in-frame clones, not every one. The sample shows roughly 50,000 clones, about two thirds of them seen only once. The time point: pre-treatment sample, taken before nivolumab and TIL therapy. Tumor tissue came from excised metastases, mostly pleural nodules or supraclavicular lymph nodes. Adults with stage 4 NSCLC were enrolled in a phase I trial. A remark on this clone: No antigen is known for it.

With V trimmed by 7 bases and J by 7 bases, 12 bases remained unmatched. This CDR3 region has 14 residues. Germline V lookup: CDR1 GTSNPN, CDR2 SVGIG (reference sequence). The V and J genes are TRBV30 and TRBJ2-1; TRBD2 agrees at 8 bases. The sequenced sample was tumor tissue, obtained at baseline. This TCR came from a person between 25 and 80 years old with non-small cell lung cancer. CDR3 residues: CASSRERESNEQFF. CDR3 bases: TGTGCCTCCTCCCGGGAGCGGGAGAGTAATGAGCAGTTCTTC.